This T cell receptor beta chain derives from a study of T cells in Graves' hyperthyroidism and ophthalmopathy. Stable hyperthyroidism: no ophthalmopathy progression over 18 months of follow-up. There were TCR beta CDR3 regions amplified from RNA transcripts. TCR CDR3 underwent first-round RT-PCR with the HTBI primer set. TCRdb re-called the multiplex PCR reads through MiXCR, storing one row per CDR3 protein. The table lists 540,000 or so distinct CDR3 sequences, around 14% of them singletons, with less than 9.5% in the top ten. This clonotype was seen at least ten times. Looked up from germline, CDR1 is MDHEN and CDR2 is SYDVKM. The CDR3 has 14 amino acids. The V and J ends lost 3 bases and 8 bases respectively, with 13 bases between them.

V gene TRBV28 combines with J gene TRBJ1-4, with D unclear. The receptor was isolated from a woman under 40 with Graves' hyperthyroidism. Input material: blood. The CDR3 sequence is CASSLVTLGEKLFF. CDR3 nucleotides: TGTGCCAGCAGTTTGGTGACTCTGGGGGAAAAACTGTTTTTT.